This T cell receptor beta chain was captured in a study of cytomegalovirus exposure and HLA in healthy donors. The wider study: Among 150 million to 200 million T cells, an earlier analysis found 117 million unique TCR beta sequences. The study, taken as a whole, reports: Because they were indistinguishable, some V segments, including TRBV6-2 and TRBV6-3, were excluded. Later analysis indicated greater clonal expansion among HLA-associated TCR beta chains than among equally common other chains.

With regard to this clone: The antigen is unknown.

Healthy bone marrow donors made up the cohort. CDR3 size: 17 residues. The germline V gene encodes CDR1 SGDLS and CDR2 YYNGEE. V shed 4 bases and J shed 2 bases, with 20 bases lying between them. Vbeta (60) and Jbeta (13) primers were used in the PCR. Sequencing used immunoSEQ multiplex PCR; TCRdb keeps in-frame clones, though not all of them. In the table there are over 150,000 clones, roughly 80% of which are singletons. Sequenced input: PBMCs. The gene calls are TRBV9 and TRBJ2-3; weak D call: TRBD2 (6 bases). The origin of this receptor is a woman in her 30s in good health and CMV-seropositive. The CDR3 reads CASSSLVGGAFTDTQYF. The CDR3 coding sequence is TGTGCCAGCAGCTCCCTAGTCGGCGGGGCTTTCACAGATACGCAGTATTTT.